This TCR beta chain was sequenced in a study of response to subunit inactivated influenza vaccine (dated by TCRdb to the late 2010s). About the investigation overall: Deep quantitative T cell receptor repertoire profiling was used in the study to track responses to a trivalent subunit inactivated influenza vaccine.

This clonotype was detected only a few times. Its binding antigen is unknown. Per-base qualities were not stored, and no clone one base away is much larger. Library preparation employed RT-PCR. Instrument used: Illumina HiSeq 2500. TCRdb trimmed the raw reads at Q25, called clones with MiXCR and kept productive beta chains. Rows are unified per CDR3 protein, each entry keeping the most common DNA and genes. Within this sample are 500,000 to 700,000 distinct CDR3 sequences, with under 30% of them counted one time only. The ten largest clonotypes hold about 2.8% of the sample. Study-wide conclusions, independent of this receptor: It was suggested by the authors that each seasonal influenza vaccination may recruit only a limited number of new T cells.

The sample was also reused in another study, on T cells expressing NK-cell markers. From that second study: 5'RACE template switching, by which a universal primer site and unique molecular identifiers were added, was used to make TCR beta cDNA libraries. Under 10 donors provided sorted CD3+CD56+NKG2C+, CD3+CD56+NKG2C- and CD3+CD56-NKG2C+ T-cell subsets, whose TCR beta-chain repertoires were profiled. Among the eight sequenced donors, only one was HCMV-seronegative, while the other seven were HCMV-seropositive. In several experiments an anti-gammadeltaTCR antibody was added to restrict sorting to alphabetaTCR-expressing T cells. For several donors, the dominant CD3+CD56+NKG2C+ clonotypes were among the top 10 CD8+ clonotypes and accounted for roughly 1.0-8% of CD8+ T cells. Those dominant clonotypes were again the most abundant among CD3+CD56-NKG2C+ cells in a few donors, at about 25-60.1%. It remained unclear whether the expanded NKG2C-expressing T cell clones were specific for HCMV antigens. All eight donors whose samples were sequenced were randomly selected healthy volunteers, three of them men and five women. HCMV-specific IgG was detected in serum with a commercial ELISA kit to determine HCMV serostatus. Ficoll density gradient centrifugation was used to isolate peripheral blood mononuclear cells from blood. Magnetic immunoseparation with Miltenyi isolation kits was used to isolate CD4+ and CD8+ T cells from PBMC. cDNA synthesis was primed from the TCR beta constant segment, followed by two successive PCR amplification steps. The libraries were sequenced on Illumina HiSeq 2000/2500, MiSeq or NextSeq, producing 2 x 150 bp reads. Reads were demultiplexed and grouped by UMI with MIGEC, and clonotypes were assembled and quantified with MiTCR. Only TCR cDNA sequences supported by at least two reads were kept to exclude erroneous sequences. The tcR package was used for downstream repertoire analysis, with clonotypes matched between fractions based on CDR3 nucleotide sequence plus V segment. VDJmatch was used to annotate antigen specificity against VDJdb, with one amino acid substitution in CDR3 permitted.

The source of this sequence is a man aged 45-60 years who received an inactivated influenza vaccine. Donor details come from another sample of the same person, matched by shared clones. The material was CD4+ T cells sorted from PBMCs, obtained roughly 12 days after vaccination.

The nucleotide sequence reads TGCGCCAGCAGCCAAGAACCGTGGCAGGGCAACGAGCAGTACTTC. The resulting protein is CASSQEPWQGNEQYF. The chain is assembled from TRBV4-1 and TRBJ2-7, and the D gene may be TRBD1, 5 bases matching. The germline V gene specifies MGHRA as CDR1 and YSYEKL as CDR2. From cysteine to phenylalanine, the CDR3 is 15 amino acids long. Only the CDR3 DNA is retained, 45 bases long and in frame from the first base. V drops 0 bases and J drops 5 bases, leaving 14 bases in between.